This T cell receptor beta chain was sequenced during a study of shared clonotypes between healthy human individuals (TCRdb year 2020). The study in broad terms: A couple of women and a few men aged 18 to 49 years were included in the cohort. Between about 0.8 and 9 billion PBMCs per donor were obtained by leukapheresis. For each donor, CD4 naive and CD4 memory were each run on three plates, CD8 naive on two plates, and CD8 memory on one plate. To increase sequencing depth and limit assay-specific biases, different laboratories used diverse techniques to prepare libraries and sequence TCR repertoires. The study deeply sequenced blood TCR repertoires of about 5 healthy adults to estimate repertoire size and the extent of clonotype sharing between individuals. What the study reported, not specific to this receptor: Because the study included only a small number of donors, the genetic and exposure-history diversity represented was limited. Compared with non-shared clonotypes, the clonotypes found in all four sorted-subset donors had higher generation probabilities. Even with the large sequencing depth, rarefaction of the sorted-subset datasets indicated that sequencing was incomplete. Estimated clonotype richness was generally larger for naive than for memory subsets. Across several donors, approximately 5% of naive CD4, 3.5% of naive CD8, around 2.5% of memory CD4, and roughly 0.4% of memory CD8 clonotypes were shared. Sampling was restricted to blood, and TCR repertoires in tissue are likely to differ from TCR repertoires in blood. Pairwise subsampling led to the expectation that sequencing depth would affect the degree of clonotype sharing among donors.

Remarks on this clone: The specificity of this receptor is unknown. Per-base qualities were not stored, and no clone one base away is much larger.

Using the deep immunoSEQ assay, multiplex PCR amplified TCR CDR3 regions from genomic DNA. Extracted genomic DNA from each cell subset was distributed evenly across all wells of several immunoSEQ 96-well plates, and each plate was treated as a replicate. For sorted subsets, each replicate PCR was loaded with 150 to 250 ng genomic DNA, equivalent to 30,000 or so T cell genomes. Purified libraries were measured with a Qubit 3.0 fluorometer, size-checked on a Bioanalyzer 2100, and measured again with the KAPA Library Quantification kit. A separate single-read 150-cycle Illumina NextSeq 550 flow cell was used to sequence each immunoSEQ 96-well plate. Concerning the study's data processing: Because the immunoSEQ output included only junctional sequences and no quality scores, the filtering could not be the same as the filtering used for full-length reads. To assign V/J genes and CDR3, sequences were annotated using PyIR, a Python wrapper for IgBLAST v1.9, with IMGT germline references. Reads with weak V/J assignments (E-value above 1e-6), missing CDR3, stop codons, out-of-frame junctions, or ambiguous translated residues were removed. V3J clonotypes were defined as sequences sharing the same inferred V gene, J gene, and CDR3 amino acid sequence. To compute the percentage overlap between repertoires, the number of shared unique clonotypes was divided by the size of the smaller repertoire. RTK rarefaction, the Chao1 estimator, and Recon v2.1 estimates of unobserved clonotypes were used to assess repertoire richness. Generation probabilities were computed with OLGA for all TCRbeta clonotypes obtained by the gDNA method from four donors. The table was pulled from immuneACCESS by TCRdb, which kept in-frame rearrangements only. Such tables lose some clones; where checked, under half of the loss comes from unresolved V genes, and the rest has no known cause. V, J and clone size reflect that table, while D and trimming were determined from the DNA. For this sample there are 2 million to 2.5 million clones; nearly 97% appear just once. The ten biggest clones cover roughly 0.13% of the sample.

From V the trimming removes 1 base and from J it removes 6 bases, while the gene matches leave 1 base of the junction unaccounted for. Per the germline V gene, SNHLY is the CDR1 and FYNNEI is the CDR2. The CDR3, from cysteine to phenylalanine, totals 14 residues. Only the CDR3 region is kept as DNA, spanning 42 bases read in frame from base 1. The donors were healthy, HIV-negative adults with no recently reported acute infections or vaccinations. Only Caucasian adults living in Nashville, Tennessee, USA were represented among the donors. CD4+ T cells were enriched by magnetic negative selection; naive cells were then positively selected on CD45RA, and the negative fraction formed the memory subset. Blood was collected by leukapheresis, and PBMCs were isolated by Ficoll-Histopaque density gradient centrifugation and then cryopreserved in liquid nitrogen vapor phase. Purity and quantity of every magnetically sorted T cell population were checked by analytical flow cytometry. Each sorted fraction had its genomic DNA isolated and then quantified by UV absorbance on a Nanodrop 2000c.

The sequence is built from TRBV2 and TRBJ1-5, with TRBD1 identical over 9 junction bases. What was sequenced was naive CD4+ T cells sorted from blood. Read against the paper, the sample's cell subset or site label means: CD45RA+ positively selected. This TCR came from a man younger than 35 in good health. The encoded CDR3 is CASSEVTGGQPQHF. The base sequence is TGTGCCAGCAGTGAAGTGACAGGGGGTCAGCCCCAGCATTTT.